The clone carrying this T cell receptor beta chain appeared once. The antigen is undetermined. This sample is part of a study of siplizumab effects on memory and regulatory T cells. Study-level results: Alloreactive sequences tracing back to unstimulated CD4+ memory cells fell significantly with siplizumab. Confirmation was lacking for the suppressive function of proliferating Tregs derived from siplizumab cultures.

This CDR3 is 15 amino acids long. V shed 9 bases and J 3 bases; nucleotides not matched to a gene: 6. Germline CDR1 reads LNHDA; CDR2 reads SQIVND (reference sequence). The table came from immunoSEQ multiplex PCR; TCRdb's copy has only in-frame clones and leaves some out. This sample yields tens of thousands of clones, of which 91% are seen a single time; approximately 30% belongs to the top ten. The chain links TRBV19 to TRBJ2-3, with TRBD2 identical over 13 bases. The material sequenced was CD8+ T cells sorted from blood. This TCR came from a human donor in good health. As DNA, the CDR3 is TGTGCCAGCCGACTAGCGGGAGGCTTTACAGATACGCAGTATTTT. Encoded protein: CASRLAGGFTDTQYF.